These 15 T cell receptor beta chains originate from one sample sequenced in a study of T cells in tuberculosis. Some clones are missing from TCRdb's copy, which holds only in-frame ones; the method was immunoSEQ multiplex PCR. In the table there are 47,000 or so clones, roughly 96% of which are singletons. Described time point: new active TB diagnosis, blood taken before or within 7 days of starting treatment. This material consisted of PBMCs, taken at tuberculosis diagnosis. The receptors shown here come from an adult with tuberculosis.

V gene TRBV18 combines with J gene TRBJ2-7; the D gene is possibly TRBD2 (5 bases). With 2 bases removed from V and 5 bases from J, the gap between germline ends came to 7 bases. The CDR3 is 12 amino acids. Per germline, CDR1 KGHSH and CDR2 LQKENI. CDR3 in amino acids: CASSPGGNEQYF. The DNA for the CDR3 is TGTGCCAGCTCACCAGGAGGCAACGAGCAGTACTTC.

This chain connects TRBV5-1 to TRBJ2-5, with D possibly matching TRBD2 (6 bases). Between the trimmed V and J ends, which lost 6 bases and 0 bases, there was a span of 15 bases. The germline CDR1 and CDR2 sequences are SGHRS and YFSETQ. The CDR3 loop spans 15 amino acids. In nucleotides, the CDR3 is TGCGCCAGCACCCTTGAGCGGGCCCACCAAGAGACCCAGTACTTC. It is translated as CASTLERAHQETQYF. Full variable domain (remainder filled in from reference TRBV5-1 and TRBJ2-5): KAGVTQTPRYLIKTRGQQVTLSCSPISGHRSVSWYQQTPGQGLQFLFEYFSETQRNKGNFPGRFSGRQFSNSRSEMNVSTLELGDSALYLCASTLERAHQETQYFGPGTRLLVL.

The chain has TRBV28 and TRBJ2-7; TRBD1 is a possible D gene (6 bases). This CDR3 spans 15 amino acids. Trimming took 1 base from V and 2 from J, leaving 12 bases between them. CDR1 and CDR2 (germline): MDHEN, SYDVKM. The CDR3 DNA is TGTGCCAGCAGTTTATATGCAGGGGACACCTACGAGCAGTACTTC. Its protein is CASSLYAGDTYEQYF.

J is TRBJ2-1 and V is TRBV4-1; no definite D call. Germline CDR1 MGHRA, CDR2 YSYEKL. V was cut by 0 bases and J by 7 bases, with 10 bases left in between. The CDR3 is 14 residues long. CDR3 in DNA: TGCGCCAGCAGCCAAGAAAACACCGGGAATGAGCAGTTCTTC. It encodes CASSQENTGNEQFF.

This clone was found a few times. The V gene is TRBV4-3, the J gene TRBJ1-2; 8 nucleotides agree with TRBD1. In germline, CDR1 is LGHNA, CDR2 YSLEER. This CDR3 has 15 residues. J was trimmed by 4 bases and V by 1 base; bases with no gene match: 5. Here the CDR3 DNA reads TGCGCCAGCAGCCAAGGGCAGGGGGCATCCTATGGCTACACCTTC. Its translation: CASSQGQGASYGYTF.

The CDR3 coding sequence is TGTGCCTGGAGTCTCGGGACAGGGGTCGAGCAGTACTTC. Translation gives CAWSLGTGVEQYF. The chain recombines TRBV30 with TRBJ2-7; 10 bases fit TRBD1. The germline V gene encodes CDR1 GTSNPN and CDR2 SVGIG (reference sequence). V shed 2 bases and J 6 bases; nucleotides not matched to a gene: 4. The CDR3 covers 13 residues.

The table lists this clone with a few counts. The V gene is TRBV9, the J gene TRBJ2-7; a weak D match, TRBD2 (6 bases). V lost 5 bases and J 0 bases, leaving 12 bases between the germline ends. CDR1 is SGDLS and CDR2 is YYNGEE in the germline V gene. The CDR3 consists of 14 residues. CDR3 nucleotides: TGTGCCAGCAGGCCGGGACTTTACTCCTACGAGCAGTACTTC. Translating it yields CASRPGLYSYEQYF.

CDR3 nucleotide sequence: TGTGCCAGCAGCTTTTTCTCGGAGGCCGGGGAGCTGTTTTTT. Protein product: CASSFFSEAGELFF. This sequence joins TRBV7-8 and TRBJ2-2; D is possibly TRBD2 (5 bases). The CDR3 contains 14 residues. The germline V gene encodes CDR1 SGHVS and CDR2 FQNEAQ. V was cut by 3 bases and J by 6 bases, with 11 bases left in between.

V and J are TRBV19 and TRBJ2-3; weak D call: TRBD1 (5 bases). Trimming took off 2 bases at V and 1 base at J, with 10 bases between the two ends. The CDR3 runs to 15 residues. CDR1 and CDR2 (germline): LNHDA, SQIVND (reference sequence). In nucleotides, the CDR3 is TGTGCCAGTAGTATACGTAAAGGGGGCACAGATACGCAGTATTTT. Protein sequence: CASSIRKGGTDTQYF.

The V gene is TRBV28, the J gene TRBJ2-7, with 8 bases aligning to TRBD1. The germline CDR1 and CDR2 sequences are MDHEN and SYDVKM. This CDR3 is built from 15 residues. J was trimmed by 6 bases and V by 6 bases; bases with no gene match: 13. DNA for the CDR3: TGTGCCAGCAGGCCAGACAGGGGAGTTGTGGGCGAGCAGTACTTC. This codes for CASRPDRGVVGEQYF.

The chain has TRBV27 and TRBJ2-6; 13 nucleotides align to TRBD2. The CDR3 is made up of 19 amino acids. Per germline, CDR1 MNHEY and CDR2 SMNVEV (reference sequence). V dropped 3 bases and J dropped 2; count of bases not matched to a gene: 7. The CDR3 region has the DNA TGTGCCAGCAGTTTCCTCGGACTAGCGGGAGTAGCTGGGGCCAACGTCCTGACTTTC. Translated: CASSFLGLAGVAGANVLTF.

The rearrangement links TRBV25-1 to TRBJ1-4, with a tentative D call TRBD1 (6 bases). This CDR3 is built from 15 residues. The germline V gene encodes CDR1 MGHDK and CDR2 SYGVNS. Trimming left V 4 bases short and J 7 bases short, with 16 bases between. The DNA of the CDR3 is TGTGCCAGCAGTGCAGGGGAGGGAGCGGGTGAAAAACTGTTTTTT. Translation gives CASSAGEGAGEKLFF. Together with reference TRBV25-1 and TRBJ1-4, the CDR3 gives the full variable domain: EADIYQTPRYLVIGTGKKITLECSQTMGHDKMYWYQQDPGMELHLIHYSYGVNSTEKGDLSSESTVSRIRTEHFPLTLESARPSHTSQYLCASSAGEGAGEKLFFGSGTQLSVL.

The rearrangement joins TRBV9 to TRBJ1-1; D unresolved. The germline CDR1 and CDR2 sequences are SGDLS and YYNGEE. V was cut by 0 bases and J by 1 base, with 10 bases left in between. This CDR3 spans 15 amino acids. The CDR3 DNA follows: TGTGCCAGCAGCGTAGTGATGGCGGAGAACACTGAAGCTTTCTTT. Translation: CASSVVMAENTEAFF.

The J gene is TRBJ2-3, the V gene TRBV9; D is possibly TRBD1 (5 bases). CDR1 and CDR2 from the germline V gene are SGDLS and YYNGEE. Trimming removed 4 bases from V and 2 bases from J, with 14 bases in between. This CDR3 contains 15 residues. Written as DNA, the CDR3 is TGTGCCAGCAGCCTGGGCAGGACACCCACAGATACGCAGTATTTT. Translating it yields CASSLGRTPTDTQYF.

CDR3 sequence reads: CASSPGGSYEQYF. In DNA form, the CDR3 reads TGTGCCAGCAGCCCGGGGGGTTCCTACGAGCAGTACTTC. J is TRBJ2-7 and V is TRBV11-2; TRBD2 matches 7 bases. This CDR3 spans 13 amino acids. J was trimmed by 1 base and V by 5 bases; bases with no gene match: 2. Germline V gene sequence: CDR1 SGHAT, CDR2 FQNNGV.